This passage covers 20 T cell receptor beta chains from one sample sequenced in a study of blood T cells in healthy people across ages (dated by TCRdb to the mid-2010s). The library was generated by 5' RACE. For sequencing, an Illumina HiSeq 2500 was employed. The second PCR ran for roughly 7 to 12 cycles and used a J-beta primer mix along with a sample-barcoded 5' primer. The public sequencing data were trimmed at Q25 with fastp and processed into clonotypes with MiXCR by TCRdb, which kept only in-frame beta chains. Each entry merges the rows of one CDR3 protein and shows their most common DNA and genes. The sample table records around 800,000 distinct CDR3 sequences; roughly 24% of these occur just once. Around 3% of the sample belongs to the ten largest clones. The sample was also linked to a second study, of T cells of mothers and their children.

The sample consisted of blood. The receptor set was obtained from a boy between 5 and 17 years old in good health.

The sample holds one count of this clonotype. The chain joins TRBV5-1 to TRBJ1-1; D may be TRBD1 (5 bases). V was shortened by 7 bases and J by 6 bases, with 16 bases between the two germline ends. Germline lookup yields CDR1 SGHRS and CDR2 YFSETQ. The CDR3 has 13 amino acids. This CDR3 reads CASGDTGTPEAFF. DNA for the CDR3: TGCGCCAGCGGAGACACAGGTACCCCTGAAGCTTTCTTT.

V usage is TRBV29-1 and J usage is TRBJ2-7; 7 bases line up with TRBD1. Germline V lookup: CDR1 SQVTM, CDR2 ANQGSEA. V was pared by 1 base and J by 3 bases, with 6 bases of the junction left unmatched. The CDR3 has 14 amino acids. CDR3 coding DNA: TGCAGCGTTGAAGGGACAGGTCGAGGCTACGAGCAGTACTTC. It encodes CSVEGTGRGYEQYF.

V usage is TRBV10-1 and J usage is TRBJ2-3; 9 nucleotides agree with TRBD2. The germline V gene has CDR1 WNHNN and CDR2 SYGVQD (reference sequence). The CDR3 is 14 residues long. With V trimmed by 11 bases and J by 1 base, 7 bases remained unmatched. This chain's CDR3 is CASGPSGGTDTQYF. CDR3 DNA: TGCGCCTCTGGACCTAGCGGGGGCACAGATACGCAGTATTTT.

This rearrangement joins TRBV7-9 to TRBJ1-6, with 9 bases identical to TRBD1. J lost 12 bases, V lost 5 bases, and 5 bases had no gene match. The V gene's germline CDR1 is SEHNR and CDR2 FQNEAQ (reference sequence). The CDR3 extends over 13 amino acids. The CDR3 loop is CASSRDRDQPLHF. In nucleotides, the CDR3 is TGTGCCAGCAGCCGGGACAGGGATCAACCCCTCCACTTT.

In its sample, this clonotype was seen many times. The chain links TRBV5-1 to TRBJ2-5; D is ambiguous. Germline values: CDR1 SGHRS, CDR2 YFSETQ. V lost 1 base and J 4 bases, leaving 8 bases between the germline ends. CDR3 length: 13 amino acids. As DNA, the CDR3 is TGCGCCAGCAGCTTGATACGTTCAGAGACCCAGTACTTC. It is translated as CASSLIRSETQYF.

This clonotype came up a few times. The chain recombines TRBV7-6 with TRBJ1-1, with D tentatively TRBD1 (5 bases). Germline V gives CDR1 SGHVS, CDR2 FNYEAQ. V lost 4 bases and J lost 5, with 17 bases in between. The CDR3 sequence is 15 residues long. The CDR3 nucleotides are TGTGCCAGCAGCTCCGGCGGGGGGGGATGGACTGAAGCTTTCTTT. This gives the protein CASSSGGGGWTEAFF.

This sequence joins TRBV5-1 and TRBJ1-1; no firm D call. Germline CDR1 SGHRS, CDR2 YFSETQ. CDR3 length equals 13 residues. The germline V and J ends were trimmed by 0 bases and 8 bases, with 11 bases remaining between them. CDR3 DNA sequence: TGCGCCAGCAGCTTGGAGGCAGGTTTGGAAGCTTTCTTT. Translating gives CASSLEAGLEAFF.

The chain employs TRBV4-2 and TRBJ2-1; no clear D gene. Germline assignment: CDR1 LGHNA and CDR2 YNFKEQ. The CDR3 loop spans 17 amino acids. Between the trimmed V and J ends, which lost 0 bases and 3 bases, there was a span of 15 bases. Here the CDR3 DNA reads TGTGCCAGCAGCCAAGACAGAGAGACAACCTTCTACAATGAGCAGTTCTTC. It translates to CASSQDRETTFYNEQFF.

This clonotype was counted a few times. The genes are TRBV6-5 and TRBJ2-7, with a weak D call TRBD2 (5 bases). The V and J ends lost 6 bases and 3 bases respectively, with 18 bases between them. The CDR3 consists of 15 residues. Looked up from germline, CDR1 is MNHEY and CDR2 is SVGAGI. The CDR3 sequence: CASRQSLGGFYEQYF. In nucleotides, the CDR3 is TGTGCCAGCAGACAATCCCTCGGCGGGTTCTACGAGCAGTACTTC.

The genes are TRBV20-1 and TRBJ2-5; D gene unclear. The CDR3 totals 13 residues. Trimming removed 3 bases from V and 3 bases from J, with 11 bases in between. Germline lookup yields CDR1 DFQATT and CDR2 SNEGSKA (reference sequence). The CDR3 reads CSASLAEKETQYF. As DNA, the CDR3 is TGCAGTGCTAGTCTGGCGGAGAAAGAGACCCAGTACTTC.

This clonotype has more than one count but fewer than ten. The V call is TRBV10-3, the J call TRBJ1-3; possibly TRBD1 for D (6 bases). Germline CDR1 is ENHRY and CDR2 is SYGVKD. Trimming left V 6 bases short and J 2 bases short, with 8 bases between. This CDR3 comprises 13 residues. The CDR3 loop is CAIRAGAGNTIYF. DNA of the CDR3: TGTGCCATCAGGGCAGGGGCTGGAAACACCATATATTTT.

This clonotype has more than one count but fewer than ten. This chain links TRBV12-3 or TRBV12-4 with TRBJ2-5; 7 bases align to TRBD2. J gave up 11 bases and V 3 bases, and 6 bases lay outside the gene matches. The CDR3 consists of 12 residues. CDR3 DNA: TGTGCCAGCAGTTTCTGGGGGGGAGAGCAGTACTTC. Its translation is CASSFWGGEQYF.

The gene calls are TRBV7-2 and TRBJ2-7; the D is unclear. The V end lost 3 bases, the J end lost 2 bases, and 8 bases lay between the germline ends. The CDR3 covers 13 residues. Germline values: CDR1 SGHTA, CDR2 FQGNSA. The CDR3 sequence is CASSFADTYEQYF. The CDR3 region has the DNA TGTGCCAGCAGCTTCGCCGACACCTACGAGCAGTACTTC.

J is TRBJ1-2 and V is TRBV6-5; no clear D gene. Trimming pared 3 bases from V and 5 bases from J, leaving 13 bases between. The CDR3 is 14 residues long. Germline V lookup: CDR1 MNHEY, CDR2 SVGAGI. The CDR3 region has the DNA TGTGCCAGCAGTTATTACAGAGCGGGGTATGGCTACACCTTC. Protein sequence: CASSYYRAGYGYTF.

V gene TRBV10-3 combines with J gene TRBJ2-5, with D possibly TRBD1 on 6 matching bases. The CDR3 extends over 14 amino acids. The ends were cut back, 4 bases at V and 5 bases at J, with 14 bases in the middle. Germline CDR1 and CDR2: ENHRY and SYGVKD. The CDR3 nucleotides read TGTGCCATCAGTGTGAACAGGGAAGGGGAGACCCAGTACTTC. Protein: CAISVNREGETQYF.

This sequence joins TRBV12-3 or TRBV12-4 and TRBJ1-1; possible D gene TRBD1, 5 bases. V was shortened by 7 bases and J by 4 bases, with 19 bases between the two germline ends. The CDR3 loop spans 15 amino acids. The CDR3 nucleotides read TGTGCCAGCAACGTGGGGACCCTCCGGGGCACTGAAGCTTTCTTT. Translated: CASNVGTLRGTEAFF.

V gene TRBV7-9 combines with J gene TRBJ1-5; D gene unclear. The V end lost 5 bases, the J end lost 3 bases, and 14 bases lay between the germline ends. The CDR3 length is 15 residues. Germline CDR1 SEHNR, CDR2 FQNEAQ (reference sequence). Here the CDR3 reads CASSPLGVNNQPQHF. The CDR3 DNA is TGTGCCAGCAGCCCCCTCGGGGTTAACAATCAGCCCCAGCATTTT. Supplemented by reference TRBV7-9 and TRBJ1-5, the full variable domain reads DTGVSQNPRHKITKRGQNVTFRCDPISEHNRLYWYRQTLGQGPEFLTYFQNEAQLEKSRLLSDRFSAERPKGSFSTLEIQRTEQGDSAMYLCASSPLGVNNQPQHFGDGTRLSIL.

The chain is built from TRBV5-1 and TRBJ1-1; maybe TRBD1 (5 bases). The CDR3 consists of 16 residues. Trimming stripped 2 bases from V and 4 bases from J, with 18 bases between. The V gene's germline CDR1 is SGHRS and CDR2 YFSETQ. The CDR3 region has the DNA TGCGCCAGCAGCTTCGACCCGGCCGGGGGAGGCACTGAAGCTTTCTTT. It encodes CASSFDPAGGGTEAFF.

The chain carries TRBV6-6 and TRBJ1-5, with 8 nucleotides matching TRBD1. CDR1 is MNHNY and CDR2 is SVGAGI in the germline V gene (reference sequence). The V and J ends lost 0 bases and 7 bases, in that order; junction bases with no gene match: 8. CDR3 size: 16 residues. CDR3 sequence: CASSYSTGALGQPQHF. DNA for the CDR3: TGTGCCAGCAGTTACTCGACAGGGGCCCTGGGGCAGCCCCAGCATTTT.

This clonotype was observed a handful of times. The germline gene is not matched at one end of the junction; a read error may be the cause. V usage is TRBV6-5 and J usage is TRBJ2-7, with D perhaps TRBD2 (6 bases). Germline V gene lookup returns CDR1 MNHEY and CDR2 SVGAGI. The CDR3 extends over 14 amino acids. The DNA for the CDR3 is TGTGCCAGCAGTAACCGCGGAGGGATCTACGTGCAGTACTTC. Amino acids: CASSNRGGIYVQYF.